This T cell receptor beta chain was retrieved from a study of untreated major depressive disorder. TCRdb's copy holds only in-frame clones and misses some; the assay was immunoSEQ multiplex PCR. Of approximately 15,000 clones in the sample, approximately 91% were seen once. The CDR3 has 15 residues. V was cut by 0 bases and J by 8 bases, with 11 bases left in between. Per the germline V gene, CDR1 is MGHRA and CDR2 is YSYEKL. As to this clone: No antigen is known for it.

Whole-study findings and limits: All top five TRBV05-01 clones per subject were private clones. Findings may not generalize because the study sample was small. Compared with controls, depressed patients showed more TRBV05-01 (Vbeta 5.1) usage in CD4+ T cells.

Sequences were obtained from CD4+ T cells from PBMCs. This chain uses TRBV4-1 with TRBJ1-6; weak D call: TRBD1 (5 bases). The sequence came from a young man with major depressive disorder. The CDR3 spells CASSQDSGDYSPLHF. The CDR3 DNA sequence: TGCGCCAGCAGCCAAGATAGTGGGGACTATTCACCCCTCCACTTT.